The 24 T cell receptor beta chains in this list originate from one sample, sequenced in a study of T cells in Graves' hyperthyroidism and ophthalmopathy. RNA transcripts served as the template for amplifying TCR beta CDR3 regions. First-round RT-PCR targeting the TCR CDR3 was performed with the HTBI primer set. TCRdb analysed the multiplex PCR reads with MiXCR anew, one entry per CDR3 protein. In the table there are roughly 700,000 distinct CDR3 sequences, around 15% of which are singletons. Sequenced: blood. These receptors were collected from a man aged 50 to 60 with Graves' hyperthyroidism.

In its sample, this clonotype was seen a few times. The rearrangement uses TRBV20-1 and TRBJ2-7, with TRBD1 matching 8 bases. Germline V lookup: CDR1 DFQATT, CDR2 SNEGSKA (reference sequence). The CDR3 spans 14 residues. V shed 3 bases, J shed 5 bases, and the junction held 9 bases outside the gene matches. The DNA for the CDR3 is TGCAGTGCTAGGGCTCCGGGGACAGGAGACGAGCAGTACTTC. Encoded protein: CSARAPGTGDEQYF.

This sequence joins TRBV4-3 and TRBJ1-1; tentative D call: TRBD1 (6 bases). Germline-derived CDR1 and CDR2 are LGHNA and YSLEER. V was trimmed by 0 bases and J by 4 bases, leaving 12 bases between them. This CDR3 has 15 residues. The CDR3 region is CASSQDREGGTEAFF. CDR3 coding DNA: TGCGCCAGCAGCCAAGACCGAGAAGGGGGCACTGAAGCTTTCTTT.

This clonotype was observed a few times. This sequence joins TRBV11-3 and TRBJ2-1; D is unclear. Trimming left V 0 bases short and J 7 bases short, with 7 bases between. Germline-derived CDR1 and CDR2 are SGHNT and YENEEA. The CDR3 covers 13 residues. The CDR3 sequence: CASSLESFNEQFF. CDR3 coding DNA: TGTGCCAGCAGCTTAGAATCCTTTAATGAGCAGTTCTTC.

This clonotype has at least ten counts. The chain combines TRBV20-1 with TRBJ1-1; 9 nucleotides align to TRBD1. This CDR3 spans 12 amino acids. V was clipped by 4 bases and J by 4 bases; unmatched bases: 1. Germline V gives CDR1 DFQATT, CDR2 SNEGSKA (reference sequence). DNA of the CDR3: TGCAGTGCTACGGACAGGGGCACTGAAGCTTTCTTT. This codes for CSATDRGTEAFF.

Ten or more counts support this clonotype. This chain connects TRBV2 to TRBJ2-5; a possible D gene is TRBD1 (5 bases). The germline gives CDR1 SNHLY, CDR2 FYNNEI. This CDR3 has 16 amino acids. V was shortened by 2 bases and J by 1 base, with 14 bases between the two germline ends. The CDR3 sequence is CASSEIGLDIQETQYF. DNA of the CDR3: TGTGCCAGCAGTGAAATAGGGCTGGACATCCAAGAGACCCAGTACTTC.

This clonotype appeared a few times. The gene calls are TRBV19 and TRBJ1-4; D possibly corresponds to TRBD1 (5 bases). CDR1 is LNHDA, CDR2 SQIVND, per germline (reference sequence). This CDR3 contains 14 residues. Trimming pared 5 bases from V and 7 bases from J, leaving 14 bases between. CDR3 loop: CASSLEGRGEKLFF. For the CDR3, the DNA is TGTGCCAGTAGTTTGGAGGGGAGAGGTGAAAAACTGTTTTTT.

This clonotype appeared a few times. The rearrangement joins TRBV7-9 to TRBJ2-2, with D possibly matching TRBD1 (5 bases). This CDR3 spans 17 amino acids. The germline CDR1 and CDR2 sequences are SEHNR and FQNEAQ (reference sequence). V lost 1 base to trimming and J lost 1 base, with 13 bases between them. The CDR3 DNA reads TGTGCCAGCAGCTTAGTTTATAAGGACAAGAACACCGGGGAGCTGTTTTTT. Amino acid sequence: CASSLVYKDKNTGELFF.

The sample holds many counts of this clonotype. V is TRBV20-1 and J is TRBJ2-3; 8 nucleotides match TRBD2. Germline-derived CDR1 and CDR2 are DFQATT and SNEGSKA (reference sequence). V was pared by 1 base and J by 7 bases, with 13 bases of the junction left unmatched. The CDR3 spans 16 residues. CDR3 in amino acids: CSARAGTRHPSYTQYF. The CDR3 region has the DNA TGCAGTGCTAGAGCTGGGACTAGACACCCCTCCTATACGCAGTATTTT.

DNA for the CDR3: TGTGCCAGTAGTCCAGGAAGAAGGGTCCCATACAATGAGCAGTTCTTC. This sequence encodes CASSPGRRVPYNEQFF. The gene calls are TRBV19 and TRBJ2-1; D unclear. V shed 5 bases and J shed 4 bases, with 18 bases lying between them. The CDR3 length is 16 residues. Germline lookup yields CDR1 LNHDA and CDR2 SQIVND (reference sequence).

This clonotype was detected ten times or more. V is TRBV19 and J is TRBJ1-1; possible D gene TRBD1, 6 bases. Between the trimmed V and J ends, which lost 1 base and 5 bases, there was a span of 14 bases. The CDR3 has 15 amino acids. Germline V gene data show CDR1 as LNHDA and CDR2 as SQIVND (reference sequence). The CDR3 region has the DNA TGTGCCAGTAGTATAGGGGACACGGGGAGGACTGAAGCTTTCTTT. Its protein product is CASSIGDTGRTEAFF.

There are a few counts of this clonotype. The chain employs TRBV11-2 and TRBJ2-1, with 8 bases that match TRBD1. This CDR3 comprises 16 residues. CDR1 and CDR2 (germline): SGHAT, FQNNGV. The J segment lost 8 bases and the V segment lost 5 bases, leaving 14 bases of the junction unmatched. The CDR3 DNA sequence: TGTGCCAGCAGCCCCACGGGGGACAGGATCGTTGATGAGCAGTTCTTC. Translating gives CASSPTGDRIVDEQFF.

The count of this clonotype is one. The chain joins TRBV30 to TRBJ1-5; D gene unclear. The CDR3 has 12 residues. Trimming removed 4 bases at V and 2 bases at J, with 6 bases between. The germline CDR1 and CDR2 sequences are GTSNPN and SVGIG (reference sequence). This chain's CDR3 is CAWNLGNQPQHF. The CDR3 DNA is TGTGCCTGGAATTTGGGCAATCAGCCCCAGCATTTT.

This clonotype has more than one count but fewer than ten. In DNA, the CDR3 is TGTGCCAGCAGTTTAGGGGGGAAACAGCCCCAGCATTTT. This sequence encodes CASSLGGKQPQHF. The chain couples TRBV27 to TRBJ1-5; D may be TRBD1 (5 bases). The V gene's germline CDR1 is MNHEY and CDR2 SMNVEV (reference sequence). CDR3 length: 13 amino acids. V lost 2 bases and J lost 7, with 9 bases in between.

The chain uses TRBV19 and TRBJ1-5, with D maybe TRBD1 (5 bases). Germline V lookup: CDR1 LNHDA, CDR2 SQIVND (reference sequence). Trimming stripped 1 base from V and 7 bases from J, with 17 bases between. The CDR3 runs 16 residues. This chain's CDR3 is CASSIGQRQGWQPQHF. The CDR3 DNA is TGTGCCAGTAGTATAGGTCAGCGGCAGGGTTGGCAGCCCCAGCATTTT. Using reference TRBV19 and TRBJ1-5 for the parts outside the CDR3, the full variable domain is DGGITQSPKYLFRKEGQNVTLSCEQNLNHDAMYWYRQDPGQGLRLIYYSQIVNDFQKGDIAEGYSVSREKKESFPLTVTSAQKNPTAFYLCASSIGQRQGWQPQHFGDGTRLSIL.

This clonotype was counted ten times or more. The CDR3 protein is CASSLVNRDGYTF. CDR3 coding DNA: TGCGCCAGCAGCTTGGTGAACAGGGATGGCTACACCTTC. The chain carries TRBV5-1 and TRBJ1-2, with a weak D call TRBD1 (6 bases). This CDR3 spans 13 amino acids. V was pared by 0 bases and J by 6 bases, with 9 bases between. The germline CDR1 and CDR2 sequences are SGHRS and YFSETQ.

This clonotype was found many times. V usage is TRBV12-3 or TRBV12-4 and J usage is TRBJ2-2; D remains ambiguous. The CDR3 is 13 residues long. With 5 bases removed from V and 4 bases from J, the gap between germline ends came to 8 bases. Here the CDR3 DNA reads TGTGCCAGCAGTCCGTTCGGCACCGGGGAGCTGTTTTTT. Its translation is CASSPFGTGELFF.

The V gene is TRBV3-1, the J gene TRBJ2-7; D is uncertain. The CDR3 is 14 residues long. V lost 0 bases, J lost 3 bases, and 9 bases lay in between. CDR1 is LGHDT, CDR2 YNNKEL, per germline (reference sequence). This CDR3 reads CASSQEAADYEQYF. For the CDR3, the DNA is TGTGCCAGCAGCCAAGAAGCAGCAGACTACGAGCAGTACTTC.

The V and J genes are TRBV28 and TRBJ2-1; a possible D gene is TRBD2 (5 bases). Germline CDR1 is MDHEN and CDR2 is SYDVKM. This CDR3 is built from 15 residues. V lost 6 bases and J lost 4, with 16 bases in between. CDR3: CASSPASTYYNEQFF. CDR3 nucleotides: TGTGCCAGCAGCCCAGCTAGCACCTATTACAATGAGCAGTTCTTC.

In the case of this clonotype: A much more abundant neighbour one base away suggests this may be a read error. J is TRBJ2-1 and V is TRBV11-3; weak D call: TRBD2 (6 bases). Germline CDR1 and CDR2: SGHNT and YENEEA. The CDR3 runs to 14 residues. V lost 5 bases and J 9 bases, leaving 17 bases between the germline ends. Here the CDR3 DNA reads TGTGCCAGCAGCCGGACTCTCGGGACTTTTGAGCAGTTCTTC. It translates to CASSRTLGTFEQFF.

This clonotype was counted a few times. The chain uses TRBV10-3 and TRBJ2-7; TRBD1 aligns across 7 bases. CDR1 is ENHRY and CDR2 is SYGVKD in the germline V gene. V gave up 3 bases and J gave up 4 bases; unmatched junction bases: 6. There are 14 residues in the CDR3. The CDR3 bases are TGTGCCATCAGTGATCCGGGACAGCCATACGAGCAGTACTTC. Amino acids: CAISDPGQPYEQYF.

This clonotype was found many times. This CDR3 reads CASRPLAGVPHEQFF. CDR3 nucleotides: TGTGCCAGCAGACCCCTAGCGGGAGTTCCCCATGAGCAGTTCTTC. The V gene is TRBV28, the J gene TRBJ2-1, with 10 positions matching TRBD2. In germline, CDR1 is MDHEN, CDR2 SYDVKM. The junction had 10 bases not matched to a gene; V was cut back by 6 bases and J by 8 bases. The length of the CDR3 is 15 residues.

This clonotype was counted ten times or more. The chain employs TRBV7-2 and TRBJ2-5, with TRBD2 matching 14 bases. Germline CDR1 SGHTA, CDR2 FQGNSA. CDR3 length: 16 amino acids. The ends lost 6 bases at V and 4 bases at J; junction bases unmatched: 7. The CDR3 nucleotides are TGTGCCAGCAGTTTGGGACTAGCGGGAGTGGGAGAGACCCAGTACTTC. This encodes CASSLGLAGVGETQYF. Based on the CDR3 plus reference TRBV7-2 and TRBJ2-5, the full variable domain is GAGVSQSPSNKVTEKGKDVELRCDPISGHTALYWYRQSLGQGLEFLIYFQGNSAPDKSGLPSDRFSAERTGGSVSTLTIQRTQQEDSAVYLCASSLGLAGVGETQYFGPGTRLLVL.

This clonotype was counted many times. The chain joins TRBV7-6 to TRBJ2-7, with TRBD1 identical over 9 bases. The length of the CDR3 is 16 residues. V trimming: 4 bases; J trimming: 4 bases; junction bases outside the gene matches: 11. Germline loops: CDR1 SGHVS, CDR2 FNYEAQ. The CDR3 loop is CASSYGAGQGLYEQYF. CDR3 in DNA: TGTGCCAGCAGCTATGGAGCCGGACAGGGGCTTTACGAGCAGTACTTC.

This clonotype has ten or more counts. The chain joins TRBV13 to TRBJ2-4; TRBD2 matches at 11 bases. CDR3 length equals 17 residues. Germline V gene data show CDR1 as PRHDT and CDR2 as FYEKMQ (reference sequence). After removal of 5 bases from V and 8 bases from J, the junction contained 14 bases not matched to a gene. This CDR3 is CASSPGGSGRASDIQYF. The CDR3 bases are TGTGCCAGCAGCCCCGGAGGTAGCGGGAGGGCCTCGGACATTCAGTACTTC.